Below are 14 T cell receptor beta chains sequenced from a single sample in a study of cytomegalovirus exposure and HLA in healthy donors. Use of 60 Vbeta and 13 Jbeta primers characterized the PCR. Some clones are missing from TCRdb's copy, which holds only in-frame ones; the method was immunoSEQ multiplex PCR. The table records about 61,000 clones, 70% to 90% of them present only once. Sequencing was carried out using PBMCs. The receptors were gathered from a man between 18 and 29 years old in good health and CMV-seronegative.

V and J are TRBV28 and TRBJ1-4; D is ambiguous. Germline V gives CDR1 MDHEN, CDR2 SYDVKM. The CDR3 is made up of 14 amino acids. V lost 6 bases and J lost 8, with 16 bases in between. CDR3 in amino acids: CASSPLASREKLFF. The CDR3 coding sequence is TGTGCCAGCAGCCCGCTGGCCTCTCGCGAAAAACTGTTTTTT. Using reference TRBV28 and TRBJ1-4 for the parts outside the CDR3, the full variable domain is DVKVTQSSRYLVKRTGEKVFLECVQDMDHENMFWYRQDPGLGLRLIYFSYDVKMKEKGDIPEGYSVSREKKERFSLILESASTNQTSMYLCASSPLASREKLFFGSGTQLSVL.

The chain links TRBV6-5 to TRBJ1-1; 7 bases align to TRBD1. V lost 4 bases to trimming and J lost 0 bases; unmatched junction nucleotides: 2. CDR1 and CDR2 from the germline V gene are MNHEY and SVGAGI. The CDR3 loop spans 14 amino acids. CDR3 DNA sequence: TGTGCCAGCAGTTGGGGACAGTTGAACACTGAAGCTTTCTTT. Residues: CASSWGQLNTEAFF.

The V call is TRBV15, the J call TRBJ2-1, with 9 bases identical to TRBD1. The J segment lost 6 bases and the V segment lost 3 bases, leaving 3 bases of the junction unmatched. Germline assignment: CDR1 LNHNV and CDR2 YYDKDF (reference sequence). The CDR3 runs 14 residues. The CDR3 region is CATSSLDRGNEQFF. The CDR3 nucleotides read TGTGCCACCAGCAGCCTGGACAGGGGCAATGAGCAGTTCTTC.

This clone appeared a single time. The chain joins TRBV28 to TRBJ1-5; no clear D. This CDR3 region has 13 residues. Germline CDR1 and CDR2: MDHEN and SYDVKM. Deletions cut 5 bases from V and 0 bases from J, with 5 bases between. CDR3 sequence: CASSRDSNQPQHF. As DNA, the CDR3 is TGTGCCAGCAGTCGGGATAGCAATCAGCCCCAGCATTTT.

The CDR3 spells CASLSGGAVTGELFF. The DNA of the CDR3 is TGTGCCAGCCTCAGCGGGGGGGCTGTCACCGGGGAGCTGTTTTTT. The J gene is TRBJ2-2, the V gene TRBV27, with TRBD2 matching 10 bases. CDR1 is MNHEY, CDR2 SMNVEV, per germline (reference sequence). The CDR3 spans 15 residues. Germline trimming cut 8 bases from V and 4 bases from J; bases unmatched to any gene: 7.

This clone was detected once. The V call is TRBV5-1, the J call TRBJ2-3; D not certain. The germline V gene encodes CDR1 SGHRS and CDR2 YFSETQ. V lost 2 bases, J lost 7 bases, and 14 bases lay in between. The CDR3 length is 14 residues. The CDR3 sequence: CASSFSVGSYTQYF. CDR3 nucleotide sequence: TGCGCCAGCAGCTTTAGTGTAGGTAGCTATACGCAGTATTTT.

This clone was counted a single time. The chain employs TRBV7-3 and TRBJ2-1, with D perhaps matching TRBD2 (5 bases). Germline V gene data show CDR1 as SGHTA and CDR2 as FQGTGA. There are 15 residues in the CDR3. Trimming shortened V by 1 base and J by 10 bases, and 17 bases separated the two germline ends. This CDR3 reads CASSLNPAGEGEQFF. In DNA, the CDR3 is TGTGCCAGCAGCTTAAATCCCGCCGGGGAAGGCGAGCAGTTCTTC.

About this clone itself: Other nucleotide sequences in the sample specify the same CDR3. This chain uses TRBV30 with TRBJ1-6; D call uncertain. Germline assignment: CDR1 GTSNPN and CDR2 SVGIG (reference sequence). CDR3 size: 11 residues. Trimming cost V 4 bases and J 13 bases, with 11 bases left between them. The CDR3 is CAWTSESPLHF. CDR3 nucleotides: TGTGCCTGGACCTCCGAGTCCCCCCTCCACTTT.

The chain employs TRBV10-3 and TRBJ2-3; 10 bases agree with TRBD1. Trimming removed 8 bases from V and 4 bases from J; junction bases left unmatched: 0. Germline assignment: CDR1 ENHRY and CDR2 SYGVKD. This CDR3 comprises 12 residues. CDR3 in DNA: TGTGCCATCGGACAGGGGGCAGATACGCAGTATTTT. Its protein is CAIGQGADTQYF.

The CDR3 sequence: CAWSYAHTGELFF. The CDR3 DNA sequence: TGTGCCTGGAGTTACGCGCACACCGGGGAGCTGTTTTTT. This chain connects TRBV30 to TRBJ2-2; D gene unclear. The CDR3 covers 13 residues. CDR1 and CDR2 from the germline V gene are GTSNPN and SVGIG (reference sequence). The V gene lost 2 bases and the J gene lost 3 bases, with 7 bases spanning the gap.

The DNA of the CDR3 is TGTGCCAGCAGCATCAACACCTATGGCTACACCTTC. Protein: CASSINTYGYTF. V is TRBV28 and J is TRBJ1-2; D not certain. CDR1 is MDHEN, CDR2 SYDVKM, per germline. The CDR3 is made up of 12 amino acids. The V end was cut by 6 bases, the J end by 4 bases, with 9 bases between.

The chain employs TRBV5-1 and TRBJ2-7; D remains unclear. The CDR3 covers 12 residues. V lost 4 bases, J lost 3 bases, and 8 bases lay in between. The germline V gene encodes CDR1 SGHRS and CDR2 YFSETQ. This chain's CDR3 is CASSVDLYEQYF. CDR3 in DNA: TGCGCCAGCAGCGTGGATCTCTACGAGCAGTACTTC.

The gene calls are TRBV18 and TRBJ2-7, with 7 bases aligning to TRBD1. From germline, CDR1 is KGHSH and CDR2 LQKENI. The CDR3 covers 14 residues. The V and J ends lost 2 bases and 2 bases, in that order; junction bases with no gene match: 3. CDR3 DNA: TGTGCCAGCTCACCAAACACAGGGGCCTACGAGCAGTACTTC. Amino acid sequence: CASSPNTGAYEQYF.

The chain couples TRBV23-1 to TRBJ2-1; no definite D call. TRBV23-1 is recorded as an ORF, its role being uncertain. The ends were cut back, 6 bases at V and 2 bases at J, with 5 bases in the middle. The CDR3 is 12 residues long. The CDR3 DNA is TGCGCCAGCAGACTTACCTACAATGAGCAGTTCTTC. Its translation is CASRLTYNEQFF.